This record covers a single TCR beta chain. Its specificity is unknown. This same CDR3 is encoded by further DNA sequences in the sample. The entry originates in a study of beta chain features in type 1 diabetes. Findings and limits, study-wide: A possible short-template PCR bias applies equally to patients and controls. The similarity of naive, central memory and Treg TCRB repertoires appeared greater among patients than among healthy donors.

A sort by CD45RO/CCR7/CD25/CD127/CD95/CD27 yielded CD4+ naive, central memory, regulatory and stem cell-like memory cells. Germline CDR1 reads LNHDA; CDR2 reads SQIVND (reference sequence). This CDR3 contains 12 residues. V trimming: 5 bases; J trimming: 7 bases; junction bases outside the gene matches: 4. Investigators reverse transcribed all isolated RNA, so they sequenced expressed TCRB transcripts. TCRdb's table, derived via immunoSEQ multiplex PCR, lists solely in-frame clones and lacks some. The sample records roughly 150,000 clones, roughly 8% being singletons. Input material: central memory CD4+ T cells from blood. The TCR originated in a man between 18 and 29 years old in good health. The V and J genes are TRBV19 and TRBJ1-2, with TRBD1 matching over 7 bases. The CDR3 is CASSPRQGGYTF. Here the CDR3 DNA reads TGTGCCAGTAGTCCAAGACAGGGTGGCTACACCTTC.